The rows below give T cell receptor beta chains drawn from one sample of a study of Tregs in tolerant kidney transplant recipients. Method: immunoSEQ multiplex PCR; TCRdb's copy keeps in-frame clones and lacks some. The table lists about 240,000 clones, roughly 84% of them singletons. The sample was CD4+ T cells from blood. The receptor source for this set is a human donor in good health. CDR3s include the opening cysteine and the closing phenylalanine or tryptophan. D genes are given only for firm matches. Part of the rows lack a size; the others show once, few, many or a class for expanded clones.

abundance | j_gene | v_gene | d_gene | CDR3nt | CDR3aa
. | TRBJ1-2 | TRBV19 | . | TGTGCCAGTAGGGGAAATGGACTACTTAACTATGGCTACACCTTC | CASRGNGLLNYGYTF
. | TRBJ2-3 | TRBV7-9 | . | TGTGCCAGCAGCAAAGCATCCGTAAAGGATACGCAGTATTTT | CASSKASVKDTQYF
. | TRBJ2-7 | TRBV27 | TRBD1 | TGTGCCAGCAGTTTCGGAAGGCAGGGGGCTTACGAGCAGTACTTC | CASSFGRQGAYEQYF
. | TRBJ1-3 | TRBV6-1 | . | TGTGCCAGCCAGGGGAAGGAAGGAAACACCATATATTTT | CASQGKEGNTIYF
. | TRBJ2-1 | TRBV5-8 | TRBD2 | TGTGCCAGCAGCTGGGCTGGGACTAGCGGGGGAAACAATGAGCAGTTCTTC | CASSWAGTSGGNNEQFF
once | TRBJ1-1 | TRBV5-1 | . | TGCGCCAGCAGCTTGACCCCGGAAAGTGGCACTGAAGCTTTCTTT | CASSLTPESGTEAFF
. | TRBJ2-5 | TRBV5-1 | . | TGCGCCAGCAGCTTTGGGACGGCCGAAGAGACCCAGTACTTC | CASSFGTAEETQYF
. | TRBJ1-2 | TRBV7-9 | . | TGTGCCAGCAGCGGGCAATACAGTCAGGGGATCCATGGCTACACCTTC | CASSGQYSQGIHGYTF
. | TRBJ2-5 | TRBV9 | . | TGTGCCAGCAGTCGACAGTACCAAGAGACCCAGTACTTC | CASSRQYQETQYF
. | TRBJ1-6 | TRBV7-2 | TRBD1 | TGTGCCAGCAGCTTAGCCGGGACAGGGATTAATTCACCCCTCCACTTT | CASSLAGTGINSPLHF
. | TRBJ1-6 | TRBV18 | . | TGTGCCAGCTCACAGGACCAAAATTCACCCCTCCACTTT | CASSQDQNSPLHF
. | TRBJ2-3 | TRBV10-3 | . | TGTGCCATCACTGGGGGCGGTGGTAGCTCAGATACGCAGTATTTT | CAITGGGGSSDTQYF
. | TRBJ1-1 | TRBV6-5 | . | TGTGCCAGCAGTTACATGGCGGTGAACACTGAAGCTTTCTTT | CASSYMAVNTEAFF
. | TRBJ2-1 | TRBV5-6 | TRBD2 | TGTGCCAGCATCCCTGCTAGCGGGATACTTCGTGAGCAGTTCTTC | CASIPASGILREQFF
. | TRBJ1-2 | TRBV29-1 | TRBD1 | TGCAGCGTTTTTGAAGGGGGCCAAGCCTACACCTTC | CSVFEGGQAYTF
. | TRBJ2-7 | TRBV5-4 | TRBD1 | TGTGCCAGCAGCTTGGGTGGACAGGGGACCTACGAGCAGTACTTC | CASSLGGQGTYEQYF
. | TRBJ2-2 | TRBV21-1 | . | TGTGCCAGCAGCAAAGAAAAGCAGGGAGACGACACCGGGGAGCTGTTTTTT | CASSKEKQGDDTGELFF
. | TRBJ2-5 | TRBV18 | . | TGTGCCAGCTCAGTAAACCCCGGGGAGACCCAGTACTTC | CASSVNPGETQYF
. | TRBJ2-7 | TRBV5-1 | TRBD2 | TGCGCCACCAGACTAGCGGACAACTACGAGCAGTACTTC | CATRLADNYEQYF
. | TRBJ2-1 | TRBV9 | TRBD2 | TGTGCCAGTTCTAGCGGGAACTCCTACAATGAGCAGTTCTTC | CASSSGNSYNEQFF
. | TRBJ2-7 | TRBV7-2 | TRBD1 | TGTGCCAGCAGCTTTTGGAACAGGGGATTCTACGAGCAGTACTTC | CASSFWNRGFYEQYF
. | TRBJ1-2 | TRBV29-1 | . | TGCAGCGGGGGACTCAGTAACTATGGCTACACCTTC | CSGGLSNYGYTF
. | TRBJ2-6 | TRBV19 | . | TGTGCCAGTAGTATAACCCGGGAAGGGTTTGGGGCCAACGTCCTGACTTTC | CASSITREGFGANVLTF
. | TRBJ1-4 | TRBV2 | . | TGTGCCAGCAGTGAATCGTGGGGGCTTGGTGAAAAACTGTTTTTT | CASSESWGLGEKLFF
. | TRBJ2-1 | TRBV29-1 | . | TGCAGCGTGGTGCAGGGGCCCCGCTCCTACAATGAGCAGTTCTTC | CSVVQGPRSYNEQFF
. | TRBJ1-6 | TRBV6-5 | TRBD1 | TGTGCCAGCAGTTACTCCAACAGGGGTGGTTCACCCCTCCACTTT | CASSYSNRGGSPLHF
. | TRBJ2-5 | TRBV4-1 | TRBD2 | TGCGCCAGCAGTCGAAGAGGCAGTACCGGGACTAGCGGGGGGGCCGAAGAGACCCAGTACTTC | CASSRRGSTGTSGGAEETQYF
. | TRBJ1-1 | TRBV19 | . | TGTGCCAGTAGTATAAGTAGGAACACTGAAGCTTTCTTT | CASSISRNTEAFF